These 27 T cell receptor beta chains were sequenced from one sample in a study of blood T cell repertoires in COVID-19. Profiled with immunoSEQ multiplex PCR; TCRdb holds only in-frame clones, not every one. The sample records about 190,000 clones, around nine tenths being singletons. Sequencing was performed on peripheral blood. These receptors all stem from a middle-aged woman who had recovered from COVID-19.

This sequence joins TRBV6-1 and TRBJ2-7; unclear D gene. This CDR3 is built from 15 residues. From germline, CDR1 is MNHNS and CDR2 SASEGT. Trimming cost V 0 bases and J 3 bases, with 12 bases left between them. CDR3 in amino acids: CASSEASRFGYEQYF. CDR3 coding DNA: TGTGCCAGCAGTGAAGCGTCTAGGTTCGGCTACGAGCAGTACTTC.

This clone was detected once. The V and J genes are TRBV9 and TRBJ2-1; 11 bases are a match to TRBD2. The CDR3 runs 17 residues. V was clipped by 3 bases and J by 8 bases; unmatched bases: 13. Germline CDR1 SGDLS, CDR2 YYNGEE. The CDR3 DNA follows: TGTGCCAGCAGCGCCGTCCGGGCTAGCGGGAGGATCCATGAGCAGTTCTTC. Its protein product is CASSAVRASGRIHEQFF.

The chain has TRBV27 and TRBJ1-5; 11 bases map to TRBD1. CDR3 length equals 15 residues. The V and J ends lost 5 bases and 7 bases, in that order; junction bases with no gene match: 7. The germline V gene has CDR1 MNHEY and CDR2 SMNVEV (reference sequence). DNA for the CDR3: TGTGCCAGCAGTGCCGGGACAGGGGGAGGACAGCCCCAGCATTTT. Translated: CASSAGTGGGQPQHF.

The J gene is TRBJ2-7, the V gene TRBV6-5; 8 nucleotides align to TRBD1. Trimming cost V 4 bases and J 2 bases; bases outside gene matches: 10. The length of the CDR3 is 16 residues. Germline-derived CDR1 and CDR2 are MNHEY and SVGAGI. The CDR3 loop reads CASSFLRQGKTYEQYF. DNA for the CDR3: TGTGCCAGCAGTTTCCTGCGACAGGGGAAAACCTACGAGCAGTACTTC.

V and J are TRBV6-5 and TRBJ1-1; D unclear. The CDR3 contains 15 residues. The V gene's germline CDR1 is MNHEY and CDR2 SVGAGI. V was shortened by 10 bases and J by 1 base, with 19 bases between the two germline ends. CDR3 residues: CATYAGVAGNTEAFF. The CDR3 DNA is TGTGCCACCTATGCGGGAGTTGCCGGGAACACTGAAGCTTTCTTT.

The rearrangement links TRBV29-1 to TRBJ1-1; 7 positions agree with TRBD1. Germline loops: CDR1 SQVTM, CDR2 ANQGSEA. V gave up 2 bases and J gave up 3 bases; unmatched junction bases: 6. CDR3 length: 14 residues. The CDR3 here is CSVETGEKDTEAFF. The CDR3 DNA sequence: TGCAGCGTTGAAACAGGGGAAAAGGACACTGAAGCTTTCTTT. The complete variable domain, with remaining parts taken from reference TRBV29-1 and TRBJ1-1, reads SAVISQKPSRDICQRGTSLTIQCQVDSQVTMMFWYRQQPGQSLTLIATANQGSEATYESGFVIDKFPISRPNLTFSTLTVSNMSPEDSSIYLCSVETGEKDTEAFFGQGTRLTVV.

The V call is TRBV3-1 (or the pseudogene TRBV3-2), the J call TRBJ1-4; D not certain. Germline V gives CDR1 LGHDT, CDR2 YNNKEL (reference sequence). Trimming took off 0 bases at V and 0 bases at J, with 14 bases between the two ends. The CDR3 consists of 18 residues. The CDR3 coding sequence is TGTGCCAGCAGCCAAGATCTTGGGGAGGTTGCAACTAATGAAAAACTGTTTTTT. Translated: CASSQDLGEVATNEKLFF.

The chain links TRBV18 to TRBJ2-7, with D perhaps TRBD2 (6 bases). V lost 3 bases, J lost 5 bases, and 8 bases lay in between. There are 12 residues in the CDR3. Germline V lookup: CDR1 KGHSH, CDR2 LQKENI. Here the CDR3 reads CASSPREDEQYF. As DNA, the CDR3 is TGTGCCAGCTCACCTAGGGAGGACGAGCAGTACTTC.

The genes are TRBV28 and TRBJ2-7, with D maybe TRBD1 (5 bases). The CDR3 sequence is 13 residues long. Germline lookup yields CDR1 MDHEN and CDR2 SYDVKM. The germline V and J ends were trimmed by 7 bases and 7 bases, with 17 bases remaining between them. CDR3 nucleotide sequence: TGTGCCAGCACCTCGGACACCATGGGAGAGCAGTACTTC. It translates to CASTSDTMGEQYF.

For the CDR3, the DNA is TGTGCCAGAAGCTTCGGACAGGGGACCCACTCCTACGAGCAGTACTTC. The encoded protein is CARSFGQGTHSYEQYF. This chain links TRBV5-3 with TRBJ2-7, with 9 bases that match TRBD1. TRBV5-3 is recorded as an ORF, its role being uncertain. After removal of 2 bases from V and 0 bases from J, the junction contained 6 bases not matched to a gene. The CDR3 covers 16 residues.

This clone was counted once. Written as DNA, the CDR3 is TGTGCCAGCAGTTACTCGCCTGGCAGGGGGGTTTACAATGAGCAGTTCTTC. It is translated as CASSYSPGRGVYNEQFF. This chain uses TRBV6-2 or TRBV6-3 with TRBJ2-1; tentative D call: TRBD1 (7 bases). CDR3 length: 17 amino acids. The germline V gene has CDR1 MNHEY and CDR2 SVGEGT. V dropped 0 bases and J dropped 4 bases, with 16 bases sitting between them.

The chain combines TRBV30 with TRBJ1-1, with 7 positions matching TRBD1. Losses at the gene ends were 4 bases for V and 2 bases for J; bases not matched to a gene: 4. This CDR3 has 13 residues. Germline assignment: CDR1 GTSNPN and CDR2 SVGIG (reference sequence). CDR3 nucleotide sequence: TGTGCCTGGATCAGGACAGGCAACACTGAAGCTTTCTTT. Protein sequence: CAWIRTGNTEAFF.

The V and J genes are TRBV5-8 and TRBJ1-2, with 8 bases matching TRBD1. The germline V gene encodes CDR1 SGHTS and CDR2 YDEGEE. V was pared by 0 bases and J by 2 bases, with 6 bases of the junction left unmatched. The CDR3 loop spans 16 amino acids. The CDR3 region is CASSLVAGGSNYGYTF. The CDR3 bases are TGTGCCAGCAGCTTGGTGGCAGGGGGCTCAAACTATGGCTACACCTTC.

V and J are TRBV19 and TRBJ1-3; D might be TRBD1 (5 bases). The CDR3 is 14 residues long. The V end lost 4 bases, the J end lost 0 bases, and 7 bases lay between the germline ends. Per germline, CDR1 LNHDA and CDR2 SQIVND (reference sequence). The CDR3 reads CASSTGVSGNTIYF. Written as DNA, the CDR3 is TGTGCCAGTAGTACGGGGGTCTCTGGAAACACCATATATTTT. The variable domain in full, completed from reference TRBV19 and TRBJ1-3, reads DGGITQSPKYLFRKEGQNVTLSCEQNLNHDAMYWYRQDPGQGLRLIYYSQIVNDFQKGDIAEGYSVSREKKESFPLTVTSAQKNPTAFYLCASSTGVSGNTIYFGEGSWLTVV.

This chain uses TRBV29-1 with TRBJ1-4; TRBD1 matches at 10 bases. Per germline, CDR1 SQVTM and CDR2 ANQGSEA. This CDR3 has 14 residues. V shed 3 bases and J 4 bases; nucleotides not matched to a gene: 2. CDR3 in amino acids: CSVEGTGDNEKLFF. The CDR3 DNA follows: TGCAGCGTTGAGGGGACAGGGGATAATGAAAAACTGTTTTTT.

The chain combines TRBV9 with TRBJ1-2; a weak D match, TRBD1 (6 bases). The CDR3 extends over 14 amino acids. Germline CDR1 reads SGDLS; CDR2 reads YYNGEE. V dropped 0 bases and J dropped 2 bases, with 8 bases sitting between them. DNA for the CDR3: TGTGCCAGCAGCGTAGCTACAGGGAACTATGGCTACACCTTC. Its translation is CASSVATGNYGYTF.

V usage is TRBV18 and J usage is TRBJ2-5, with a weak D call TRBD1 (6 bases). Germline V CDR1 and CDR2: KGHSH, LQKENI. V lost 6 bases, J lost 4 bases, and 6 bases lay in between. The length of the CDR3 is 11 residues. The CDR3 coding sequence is TGTGCCAGCTCGGGGGCAGAGACCCAGTACTTC. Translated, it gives CASSGAETQYF.

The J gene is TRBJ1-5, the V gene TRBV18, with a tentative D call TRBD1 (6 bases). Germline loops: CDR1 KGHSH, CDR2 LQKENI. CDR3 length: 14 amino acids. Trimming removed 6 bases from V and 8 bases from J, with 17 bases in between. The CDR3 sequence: CASSPVDRSEPQHF. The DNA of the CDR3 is TGTGCCAGCTCCCCCGTAGACAGGTCCGAGCCCCAGCATTTT. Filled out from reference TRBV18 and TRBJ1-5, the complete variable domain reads NAGVMQNPRHLVRRRGQEARLRCSPMKGHSHVYWYRQLPEEGLKFMVYLQKENIIDESGMPKERFSAEFPKEGPSILRIQQVVRGDSAAYFCASSPVDRSEPQHFGDGTRLSIL.

CDR3 coding DNA: TGTGCCAGCAGCTTAAATGCGGCGACCGGGAATTCACCCCTCCACTTT. It encodes CASSLNAATGNSPLHF. The rearrangement links TRBV11-2 to TRBJ1-6, with D unresolved. This CDR3 is 16 amino acids long. V lost 2 bases and J lost 7, with 15 bases in between. Germline V gene data show CDR1 as SGHAT and CDR2 as FQNNGV.

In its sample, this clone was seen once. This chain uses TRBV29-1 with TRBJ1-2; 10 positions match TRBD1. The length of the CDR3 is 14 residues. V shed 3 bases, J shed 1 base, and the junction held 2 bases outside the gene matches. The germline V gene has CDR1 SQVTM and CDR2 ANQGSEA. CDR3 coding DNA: TGCAGCGTTGATGGGACAGGGGATAACTATGGCTACACCTTC. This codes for CSVDGTGDNYGYTF.

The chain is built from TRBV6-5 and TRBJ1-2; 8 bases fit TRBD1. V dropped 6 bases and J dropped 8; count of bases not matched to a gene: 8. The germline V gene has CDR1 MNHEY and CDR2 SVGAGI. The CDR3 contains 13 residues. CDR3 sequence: CASRPQGARGYTF. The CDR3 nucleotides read TGTGCCAGCAGGCCGCAGGGGGCGCGGGGCTACACCTTC.

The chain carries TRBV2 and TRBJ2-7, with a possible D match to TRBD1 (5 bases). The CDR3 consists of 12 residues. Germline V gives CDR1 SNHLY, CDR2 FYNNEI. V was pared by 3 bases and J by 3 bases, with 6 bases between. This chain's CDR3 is CASSDRVYEQYF. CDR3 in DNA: TGTGCCAGCAGTGACAGGGTCTACGAGCAGTACTTC. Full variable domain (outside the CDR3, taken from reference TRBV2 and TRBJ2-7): EPEVTQTPSHQVTQMGQEVILRCVPISNHLYFYWYRQILGQKVEFLVSFYNNEISEKSEIFDDQFSVERPDGSNFTLKIRSTKLEDSAMYFCASSDRVYEQYFGPGTRLTVT.

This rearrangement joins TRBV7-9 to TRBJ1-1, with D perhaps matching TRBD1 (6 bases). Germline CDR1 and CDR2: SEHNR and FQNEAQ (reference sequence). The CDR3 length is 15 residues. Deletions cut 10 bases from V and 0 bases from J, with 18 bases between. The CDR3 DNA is TGTGCCACACAATCAGGGGCCCCTTTGAACACTGAAGCTTTCTTT. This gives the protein CATQSGAPLNTEAFF.

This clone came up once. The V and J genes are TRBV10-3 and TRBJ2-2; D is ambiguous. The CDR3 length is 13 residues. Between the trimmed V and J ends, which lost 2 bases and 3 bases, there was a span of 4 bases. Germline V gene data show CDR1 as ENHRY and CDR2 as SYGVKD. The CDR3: CAISEPYTGELFF. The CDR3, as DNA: TGTGCCATCAGTGAGCCCTACACCGGGGAGCTGTTTTTT.

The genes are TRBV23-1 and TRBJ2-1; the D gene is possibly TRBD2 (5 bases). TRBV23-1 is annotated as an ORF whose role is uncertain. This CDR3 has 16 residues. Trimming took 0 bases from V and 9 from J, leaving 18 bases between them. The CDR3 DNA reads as TGCGCCAGCAGTCAATCCCCGCGGACGTGGGAGTGTGAGCAGTTCTTC. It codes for CASSQSPRTWECEQFF.

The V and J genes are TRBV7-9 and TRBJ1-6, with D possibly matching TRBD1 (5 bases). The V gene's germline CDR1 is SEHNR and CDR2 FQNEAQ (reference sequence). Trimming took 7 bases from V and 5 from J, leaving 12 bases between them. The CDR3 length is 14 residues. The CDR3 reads CASTLGLDNSPLHF. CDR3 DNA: TGTGCCAGCACCCTGGGACTTGATAATTCACCCCTCCACTTT.

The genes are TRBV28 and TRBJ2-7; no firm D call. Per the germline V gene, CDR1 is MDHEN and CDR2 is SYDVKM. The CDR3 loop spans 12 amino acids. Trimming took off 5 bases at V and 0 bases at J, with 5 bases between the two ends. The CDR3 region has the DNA TGTGCCAGCAGTCTGAGCTCCTACGAGCAGTACTTC. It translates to CASSLSSYEQYF.